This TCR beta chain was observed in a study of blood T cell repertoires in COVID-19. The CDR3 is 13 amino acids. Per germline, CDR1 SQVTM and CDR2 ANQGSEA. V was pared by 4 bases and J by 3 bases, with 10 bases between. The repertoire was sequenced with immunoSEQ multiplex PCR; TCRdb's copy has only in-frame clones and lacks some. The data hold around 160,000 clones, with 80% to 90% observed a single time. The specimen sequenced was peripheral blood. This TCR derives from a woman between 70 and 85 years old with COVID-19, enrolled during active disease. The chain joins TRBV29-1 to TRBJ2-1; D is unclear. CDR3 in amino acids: CSVAITNYNEQFF. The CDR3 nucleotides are TGCAGCGTTGCTATCACGAACTACAATGAGCAGTTCTTC.